The present entry profiles one T cell receptor (beta chain) with its context. The source of the sample is a study of blood T cell repertoires in COVID-19. Germline CDR1 and CDR2: LNHDA and SQIVND (reference sequence). V was cut by 3 bases and J by 1 base, with 11 bases left in between. The CDR3 loop spans 15 amino acids. Only in-frame clones appear in the TCRdb table, and some are missing; sequencing was by immunoSEQ multiplex PCR. This sample has about 300,000 clones, with more than 80% found just once. J is TRBJ2-3 and V is TRBV19; D may be TRBD2 (5 bases). The clonotype originates from a man younger than 35 who had recovered from COVID-19. The source material was peripheral blood. CDR3 loop: CASSIASGGTDTQYF. CDR3 in DNA: TGTGCCAGTAGTATTGCCAGCGGAGGCACAGATACGCAGTATTTT. The variable domain in full, with the rest retrieved from reference TRBV19 and TRBJ2-3, is DGGITQSPKYLFRKEGQNVTLSCEQNLNHDAMYWYRQDPGQGLRLIYYSQIVNDFQKGDIAEGYSVSREKKESFPLTVTSAQKNPTAFYLCASSIASGGTDTQYFGPGTRLTVL.